This T cell receptor beta chain was identified in a study of CD8 T cells in ankylosing spondylitis. Notes on the study in general: Earlier literature documents some of the motif variants in reactive arthritis synovial fluid and blood. A TCR beta motif of 8 or 9 highly homologous variants appeared characteristic of ankylosing spondylitis blood.

Construction of TCR beta libraries was performed using quantitative 5'-RACE with molecular barcodes. MiXCR was run by TCRdb on the 5' RACE reads, yielding one entry per CDR3 protein. The sample yields around 340,000 distinct CDR3 sequences, approximately 22% seen once. To note about this clonotype: The target antigen is unknown.

This TCR was sampled from a male donor with ankylosing spondylitis or in good health (not recorded which). Sequencing was carried out using blood, either unsorted or a sorted T cell fraction (not recorded which).

The CDR3 is CASSQGPGDTGELFF. The CDR3 region has the DNA TGCGCCAGCAGCCAGGGTCCGGGTGACACCGGGGAGCTGTTTTTT. The J gene is TRBJ2-2, the V gene TRBV4-1; D gene ambiguous. The CDR3 has 15 amino acids. The germline V gene has CDR1 MGHRA and CDR2 YSYEKL. Trimming cost V 3 bases and J 3 bases, with 11 bases left between them.